This is a list of T cell receptor beta chains from one sample in a study of a mutant IDH1 vaccine in newly diagnosed glioma. Clones were sequenced by immunoSEQ multiplex PCR, and TCRdb holds only the in-frame ones, with some missing. Of fewer than 150,000 clones listed, 90% were seen once; the top ten hold around 0.6%. The antigens these receptors bind are not known. The material was PBMCs, obtained from a glioma patient whose treatment included an IDH1 peptide vaccine. Source of these receptors: a woman between 45 and 60 years old with glioma. The CDR3 runs from the conserved cysteine through the conserved F or W. Fields, in order: V gene, J gene, CDR3 protein.

>TRBV11-2|TRBJ1-5
CASSSGRSSNQPQHF
>TRBV28|TRBJ1-1
CASSRQDYTEAFF
>TRBV30|TRBJ2-1
CAWGDRGLYNEQFF
>TRBV4-2|TRBJ2-1
CASSQSTSGFLYNEQFF
>TRBV5-1|TRBJ1-1
CASSFLGEAFF
>TRBV7-6|TRBJ2-5
CASSKLAGGFGETQYF
>TRBV2|TRBJ2-7
CASSAQGSTYEQYF
>TRBV28|TRBJ1-5
CASSFPGLSNQPQHF
>TRBV9|TRBJ2-5
CASSVGDSPQETQYF
>TRBV7-9|TRBJ2-7
CASSHWKPSEQYF
>TRBV10-1|TRBJ2-2
CASSKDVAAGELFF
>TRBV23-1|TRBJ1-3
CASSQILQGGCGNTIYF
>TRBV19|TRBJ2-3
CASSLRVSGRTDTQYF
>TRBV7-2|TRBJ2-3
CASSSGIVTQGDTQYF
>TRBV2|TRBJ1-1
CASKTDMNTEAFF
>TRBV11-2|TRBJ1-2
CASSLTTGAYGYTF
>TRBV6-5|TRBJ1-5
CASSYNIDQPQHF
>TRBV28|TRBJ1-4
CASSLNEKLFF
>TRBV19|TRBJ1-2
CASSIYSSYGYTF
>TRBV5-1|TRBJ2-7
CASSSAGGVYEQYF
>TRBV2|TRBJ2-1
CASSRDRSRSEQFF
>TRBV4-1|TRBJ1-4
CASSLRTGETNEKLFF
>TRBV29-1|TRBJ2-7
CSVGKGQGYEQYF
>TRBV19|TRBJ1-1
CASSSQGNTEAFF
>TRBV5-1|TRBJ2-7
CASSWGRWGGSRVDEQYF
>TRBV5-4|TRBJ1-3
CASSIDRGSGNTIYF
>TRBV28|TRBJ1-2
CASSFPTGADYGYTF
>TRBV11-3|TRBJ2-7
CASSLGAGGQGYEQYF
>TRBV7-9|TRBJ2-7
CASSLSQKPYEQYF
>TRBV6-5|TRBJ2-7
CASSRASGSSYEQYF
>TRBV23-1|TRBJ1-5
CASRNSLPRRDRGDSNQPQHF
>TRBV7-8|TRBJ1-4
CASSSVGNEKLFF
>TRBV10-3|TRBJ1-2
CAISESGQGNYGYTF
>TRBV5-6|TRBJ2-1
CASSYSAGGGVSYNEQFF
>TRBV6-1|TRBJ2-7
CASSEPRPEQYF
>TRBV4-1|TRBJ1-2
CASSFGGARDGYTF